This T cell receptor beta chain stems from a study of shared clonotypes between healthy human individuals. Only CD45RO-negative cells positively selected for CCR7 counted as naive CD8 cells, so terminally differentiated effector memory CD45RA+ cells were excluded. Trimming took off 0 bases at V and 0 bases at J, with 7 bases between the two ends. Germline V gene sequence: CDR1 SGDLS, CDR2 YYNGEE. The CDR3 contains 14 residues. Repertoires were generated with immunoSEQ multiplex PCR, while TCRdb's copy carries only in-frame clones and drops some. The sample has some 2 million clones; approximately 95% are singletons. Turning to this clone: Other DNA sequences within the sample encode an identical CDR3.

The source material was naive CD8+ T cells sorted from blood. The source of this sequence is a man aged 18-30 years in good health. The chain has TRBV9 and TRBJ2-7; D not certain. The CDR3 spells CASSVDGSSYEQYF. As DNA, the CDR3 is TGTGCCAGCAGCGTAGATGGAAGCTCCTACGAGCAGTACTTC.